Listed below are T cell receptor beta chains from one sample, sequenced in a study of shared T cell receptors in the human thymus. The assay was immunoSEQ multiplex PCR, and TCRdb's table has in-frame clones only and misses some. The data show 540,000 or so clones, with approximately 78% seen just once and more than 0.01% held by the top ten. The sample also formed part of further work on human thymus T cells.

The sample taken for sequencing was thymocytes. The source is a boy in the first two years of life with a congenital heart defect. CDR3s include the opening cysteine and the closing phenylalanine or tryptophan. D genes are given only for firm matches. A clone size is listed for some rows: how often the clone was seen (once, few, many), or a class if it is expanded.

TRBV4-1	-	TRBD2	TRBJ2-1	CASSQDPLGLASNEQFF	TGCGCCAGCAGCCAAGATCCCCTCGGACTAGCGAGCAATGAGCAGTTCTTC
TRBV11-2	-	-	TRBJ1-5	CASSLEGEPQHF	TGTGCCAGCAGCTTAGAAGGGGAGCCCCAGCATTTT
TRBV11-2	-	TRBD2	TRBJ2-7	CASSLPPGREVLYEQYF	TGTGCCAGCAGCTTGCCGCCGGGGCGGGAGGTCCTTTACGAGCAGTACTTC
TRBV28	-	-	TRBJ1-1	CASRRQEAFF	TGTGCCAGCAGGAGACAGGAAGCTTTCTTT
TRBV19	few	TRBD1	TRBJ1-3	CASSSKGGRSGNTIYF	TGTGCCAGTAGCTCAAAAGGGGGCCGGTCTGGAAACACCATATATTTT
TRBV14	-	-	TRBJ2-7	CASSQSVAKASYEQYF	TGTGCCAGCAGCCAGAGCGTCGCGAAAGCCTCCTACGAGCAGTACTTC
TRBV14	once	-	TRBJ1-3	CASSQEGGHRGNTIYF	TGTGCCAGCAGCCAAGAAGGCGGGCATCGGGGAAACACCATATATTTT
TRBV5-6	-	TRBD2	TRBJ2-7	CASSLASGRSGYEQYF	TGTGCCAGCAGCTTGGCTAGCGGGAGGAGTGGTTACGAGCAGTACTTC
TRBV7-9	once	TRBD2	TRBJ2-5	CASSLRSGREETQYF	TGTGCCAGCAGCTTAAGAAGCGGGAGGGAAGAGACCCAGTACTTC
TRBV7-9	-	TRBD2	TRBJ2-3	CASSLRGRSTDTQYF	TGTGCCAGCAGCTTACGCGGGAGAAGCACAGATACGCAGTATTTT
TRBV15	-	TRBD1	TRBJ2-2	CATSRTRTGRGTNTGELFF	TGTGCCACCAGCAGAACCCGGACAGGGCGTGGGACGAACACCGGGGAGCTGTTTTTT
TRBV7-2	-	TRBD2	TRBJ2-7	CASSLLAGDHEQYF	TGTGCCAGCAGCTTACTCGCGGGAGACCACGAGCAGTACTTC
TRBV4-3	-	-	TRBJ1-5	CASSVGAYQPQHF	TGCGCCAGCTCCGTGGGGGCCTATCAGCCCCAGCATTTT
TRBV5-1	-	-	TRBJ2-7	CASSLAEEGTYEQYF	TGCGCCAGCAGCTTGGCCGAGGAGGGAACCTACGAGCAGTACTTC
TRBV4-2	-	TRBD2	TRBJ2-5	CASSQGAGMETQYF	TGTGCCAGCAGCCAAGGAGCGGGAATGGAGACCCAGTACTTC
TRBV9	-	TRBD1	TRBJ1-2	CASSVGSGTGGDGEDYGYTF	TGTGCCAGCAGCGTAGGGAGTGGGACAGGGGGCGATGGGGAGGACTATGGCTACACCTTC
TRBV6-1	-	-	TRBJ1-5	CASSGDGGRNNQPQHF	TGTGCCAGCAGTGGAGATGGGGGGAGGAACAATCAGCCCCAGCATTTT
TRBV7-9	few	TRBD2	TRBJ2-3	CASTLAASTDTQYF	TGTGCCAGCACCCTAGCGGCTAGCACAGATACGCAGTATTTT
TRBV6-6	-	-	TRBJ1-5	CASSYAGKQPQHF	TGTGCCAGCAGTTACGCAGGGAAGCAGCCCCAGCATTTT
TRBV7-2	-	-	TRBJ1-5	CASSLLARPAQPQHF	TGTGCCAGCAGCTTACTTGCCAGGCCCGCACAGCCCCAGCATTTT
TRBV25-1	-	TRBD2	TRBJ2-1	CASSGPAGGLHNEQFF	TGTGCCAGCAGTGGGCCTGCGGGAGGGCTCCACAATGAGCAGTTCTTC
TRBV29-1	once	-	TRBJ2-7	CSVKQGLEQYF	TGCAGCGTGAAACAGGGTCTCGAGCAGTACTTC
TRBV23-1	-	-	TRBJ1-1	CASSPRGENTEAFF	TGCGCCAGCAGTCCCCGGGGTGAGAACACTGAAGCTTTCTTT
TRBV20-1	-	-	TRBJ2-7	CSAGDSEQYF	TGCAGTGCTGGGGACTCTGAGCAGTACTTC
TRBV10-3	-	-	TRBJ2-7	CAISESAGTYEQYF	TGTGCCATCAGTGAGTCTGCAGGGACCTACGAGCAGTACTTC
TRBV21-1	-	-	TRBJ2-2	CAPNGEYSTGELFF	TGTGCCCCAAACGGGGAGTACAGCACCGGGGAGCTGTTTTTT
TRBV11-3	-	-	TRBJ1-2	CASSLVSQVRGNYGYTF	TGTGCCAGCAGCTTAGTAAGCCAGGTCAGGGGTAACTATGGCTACACCTTC
TRBV28	-	TRBD1	TRBJ2-1	CASRHPGQGSHNEQFF	TGTGCCAGCAGACACCCGGGACAGGGGTCTCACAATGAGCAGTTCTTC
TRBV21-1	-	-	TRBJ2-4	CASSKTGKGNIQYF	TGTGCCAGCAGCAAGACAGGGAAGGGTAACATTCAGTACTTC
TRBV29-1	-	TRBD2	TRBJ2-7	CSVVWRESYYEQYF	TGCAGCGTTGTATGGCGGGAGAGTTACTACGAGCAGTACTTC
TRBV21-1	-	-	TRBJ2-7	CASSKEGGEYEQYF	TGTGCCAGCAGCAAAGAGGGGGGGGAGTACGAGCAGTACTTC
TRBV19	few	-	TRBJ2-7	CASSIGGAPRHF	TGTGCCAGTAGTATAGGAGGCGCCCCGAGGCACTTC
TRBV19	-	-	TRBJ1-1	CAMDTVNTEAFF	TGTGCCATGGACACCGTGAACACTGAAGCTTTCTTT
TRBV30	-	TRBD2	TRBJ2-1	CAWREGTSGRAVYNEQFF	TGTGCCTGGAGGGAGGGGACTAGCGGGAGGGCGGTCTACAATGAGCAGTTCTTC
TRBV27	-	-	TRBJ2-5	CASRLRETQYF	TGTGCCAGCAGGCTAAGAGAGACCCAGTACTTC
TRBV4-2	-	TRBD2	TRBJ2-5	CASSQIRTSGRSGETQYF	TGTGCCAGCAGCCAGATAAGGACTAGCGGGAGAAGTGGCGAGACCCAGTACTTC
TRBV1	-	-	TRBJ2-1	CTSSQETATSGPEIHYNEQFF	TGCACCAGCAGCCAAGAAACAGCGACTAGCGGACCGGAGATCCACTACAATGAGCAGTTCTTC